This entry lists 4 T cell receptor beta chains sequenced from one sample in a study of early T cells in non-severe SARS-CoV-2 infection. TCRdb re-analysed the 5' RACE reads in MiXCR, keeping a single row per CDR3 protein. The sample consists of about 110,000 distinct CDR3 sequences, approximately 12% of them appearing once. Sequenced material: whole blood, taken at baseline. These receptors were collected from an adult who was a healthcare worker with PCR-confirmed SARS-CoV-2 infection or an uninfected control (not recorded which).

This clonotype showed up just a few times. The chain links TRBV27 to TRBJ2-7; 10 bases are a match to TRBD2. CDR1 and CDR2 from the germline V gene are MNHEY and SMNVEV (reference sequence). This CDR3 spans 18 amino acids. The V gene end was trimmed by 3 bases and the J gene end by 0 bases; junction bases not matched to a gene: 11. The CDR3 loop is CASSFRKIAGGPSYEQYF. The CDR3 DNA follows: TGTGCCAGCAGTTTTAGGAAGATAGCGGGAGGCCCCTCCTACGAGCAGTACTTC.

This clonotype was seen only a few times. This chain joins TRBV2 and TRBJ2-3; tentative D call: TRBD1 (5 bases). CDR1 and CDR2 (germline): SNHLY, FYNNEI. The germline V and J ends were trimmed by 10 bases and 5 bases, with 10 bases remaining between them. This CDR3 is 11 amino acids long. The CDR3 DNA follows: TGTGCCATACCCACAGGAGATACGCAGTATTTT. Protein sequence: CAIPTGDTQYF.

A word on this clonotype: This may be a read error, as it is one base from a much larger clone. The chain joins TRBV20-1 to TRBJ1-2; 7 nucleotides align to TRBD1. Germline V CDR1 and CDR2: DFQATT, SNEGSKA (reference sequence). With 4 bases clipped from V and 7 bases from J, the junction kept 9 bases outside the gene matches. This CDR3 is 13 amino acids long. CDR3 sequence: CSAKGEGAPGYTF. DNA of the CDR3: TGCAGTGCTAAAGGAGAGGGGGCGCCTGGCTACACCTTC.

This clonotype has only a few counts. The chain carries TRBV20-1 and TRBJ2-7; D uncertain. Germline CDR1 reads DFQATT; CDR2 reads SNEGSKA (reference sequence). V lost 0 bases, J lost 4 bases, and 16 bases lay in between. The CDR3 is 15 amino acids. For the CDR3, the DNA is TGCAGTGCTAGAGAATCCGGGCAGGTTACATACGAGCAGTACTTC. It specifies CSARESGQVTYEQYF.